This is a list of T cell receptor beta chains from one sample in a study of tumor-infiltrating lymphocytes in oesophageal squamous cell carcinoma. TCRdb fed the PCR reads into MiXCR, producing one record per CDR3 protein. This sample carries around 14,000 distinct CDR3 sequences, about half of them seen once, and the ten largest clones take around 18%. Specimen: esophageal tumor tissue. These receptors were obtained from a male donor with esophageal squamous cell carcinoma. Each CDR3 is given with its conserved first and last residue. Fields, in order: D gene, V gene, J gene, clone size, CDR3 DNA, CDR3 protein. The D gene is left open where the match is weak. The size entry is marked missing in some rows and otherwise reads once, few, many or a size class.

.	TRBV5-1	TRBJ2-3	many	TGCGCCAGCAGCTTCGGCGGGACGAGCACAGATACGCAGTATTTT	CASSFGGTSTDTQYF
.	TRBV11-2	TRBJ2-5	.	TGTGCCAGCAGCCCGACGTTGGGCGGAGAGACCCAGTACTTC	CASSPTLGGETQYF
TRBD2	TRBV7-9	TRBJ2-1	few	TGTGCCAGCAGCCCAGCATCTAGCGGGATCTGCTGGAATGAGCAGTTCTTC	CASSPASSGICWNEQFF
TRBD2	TRBV11-2	TRBJ2-1	few	TGTGCCAGCAGCTTAAGGGATTCTAGCGGGGGCGCCGTTTTGTTCTTC	CASSLRDSSGGAVLFF
.	TRBV7-6	TRBJ2-1	.	TGTGCCAGCAGCTCGGGATCCTACGAGCAGTTCTTC	CASSSGSYEQFF
.	TRBV4-3	TRBJ1-1	many	TGCGCCAGCAGCCAAGATTTTACGACAGCGGGGAACACTGAAGCTTTCTTT	CASSQDFTTAGNTEAFF
.	TRBV7-2	TRBJ2-1	.	TGTGCCAGCAGCTTAGGGGTAGGGGCCCCAAATGAGCAGTTCTTC	CASSLGVGAPNEQFF
.	TRBV28	TRBJ2-2	.	TGTGCCAGCAGTTTAATGAGGGGGGACACCGGGGAGCTGTTTTTT	CASSLMRGDTGELFF
.	TRBV12-3/TRBV12-4	TRBJ2-7	.	TGTGCCAGCAGTTTAAGGGGATCGGGCGAGCAGTACTTC	CASSLRGSGEQYF
TRBD1	TRBV4-1	TRBJ2-5	many	TGCGCCAGCACGGGACAGGGGGACGAGACCCAGTACTTC	CASTGQGDETQYF
TRBD2	TRBV7-4	TRBJ2-7	.	TGTGCCAGCAGCTTTGGCGGGAGCAGAAACGAGCAGTACTTC	CASSFGGSRNEQYF
.	TRBV27	TRBJ2-1	medium-sized	TGTGCCAGCAGCAAACTAGGCAATGAGCAGTTCTTC	CASSKLGNEQFF
.	TRBV4-3	TRBJ1-5	many	TGCGCCAGCAGCCAAGAACGCCAGATGTCGGGTCAGCCCCAGCATTTT	CASSQERQMSGQPQHF